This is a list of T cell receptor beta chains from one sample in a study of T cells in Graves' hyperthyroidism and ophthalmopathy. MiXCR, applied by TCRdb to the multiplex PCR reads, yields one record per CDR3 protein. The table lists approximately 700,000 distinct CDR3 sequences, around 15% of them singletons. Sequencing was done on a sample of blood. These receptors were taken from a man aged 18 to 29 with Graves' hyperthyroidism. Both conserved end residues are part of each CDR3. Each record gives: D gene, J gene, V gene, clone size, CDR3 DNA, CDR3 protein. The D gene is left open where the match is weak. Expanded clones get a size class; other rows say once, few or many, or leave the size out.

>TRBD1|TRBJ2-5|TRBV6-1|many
TGTGCCAGCAGCTGGGACAGGGGGACACGGACCCAGTACTTC
CASSWDRGTRTQYF
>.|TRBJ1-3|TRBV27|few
TGTGCCAGCAGCCTCCGAAGGGAGGGAAACACCATATATTTT
CASSLRREGNTIYF
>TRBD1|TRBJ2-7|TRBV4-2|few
TGTGCCAGCAGCCAAGACCGGACAGGGGGCCTCTACGAGCAGTACTTC
CASSQDRTGGLYEQYF
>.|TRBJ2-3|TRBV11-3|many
TGTGCCAGCAGCTTAGATCCAGGGAGCTCAGATACGCAGTATTTT
CASSLDPGSSDTQYF
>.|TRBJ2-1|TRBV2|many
TGTGCCAGCAGTGAATCCCCAGCCGATGAGCAGTTCTTC
CASSESPADEQFF
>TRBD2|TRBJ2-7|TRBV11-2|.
TGCGCCAGCAGCCCGGGACTAGCCTACTCCTACGAGCAGTACTTC
CASSPGLAYSYEQYF
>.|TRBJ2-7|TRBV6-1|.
TGTGCCAGCAGTGAAGACGGGGCGGGCCCCTCCTACGAGCAGTACTTC
CASSEDGAGPSYEQYF
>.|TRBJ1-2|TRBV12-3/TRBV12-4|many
TGTGCCAGCAGTTTAGTTCCGGGGGATGGCTACACCTTC
CASSLVPGDGYTF
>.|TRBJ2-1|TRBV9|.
TGTGCCAGCAGCCCGGGGACGAACCATGCATACAATGAGCAGTTCTTC
CASSPGTNHAYNEQFF
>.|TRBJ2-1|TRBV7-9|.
TGTGCCAGCAGCCACGGGACCATATACAATGAGCAGTTCTTC
CASSHGTIYNEQFF
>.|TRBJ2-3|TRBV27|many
TGTGCCAGCAGTTTTGTAGCGGTCCCAGATACGCAGTATTTT
CASSFVAVPDTQYF
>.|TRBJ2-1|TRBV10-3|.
TGTGCCACGCGAGGAAGGGCGGGAACTAGCTCCTACGAGCAGTTCTTC
CATRGRAGTSSYEQFF
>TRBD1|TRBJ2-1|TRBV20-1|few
TGCAGTGCTCGGACAGGGGAGTCCTACAATGAGCAGTTCTTC
CSARTGESYNEQFF
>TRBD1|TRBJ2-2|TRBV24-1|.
TGTGCCACCAGTGATGGACCGGGACAGGGGTTCCGCACCGGGGAGCTGTTTTTT
CATSDGPGQGFRTGELFF
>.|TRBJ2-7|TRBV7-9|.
TGTGCCAGCAGCACAGGGTGGGACGAGCAGTACTTC
CASSTGWDEQYF
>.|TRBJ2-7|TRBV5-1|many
TGCGCCAGCAGCTTGGCTGTCGGGAGTCACGAGCAGTACTTC
CASSLAVGSHEQYF
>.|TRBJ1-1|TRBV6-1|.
TGTGCCAGCAGTGCCCGGGGGGGTCTCACTGAAGCTTTCTTT
CASSARGGLTEAFF